This T cell receptor beta chain appears in the sequencing data of a study of circulating CD8 cells and anti-PD-1 response in melanoma. Study-wide results and caveats: PD-1 and DPOS subsets showed similar, higher clonality than DNEG. Subset repertoires were largely private at M1, with under 7% shared. No tumor material was available, so peptide assays assessed reactivity. Published repertoire comparisons used only baseline and M1 samples.

Remarks on this clonotype: Its specificity is unknown.

Germline CDR1 reads LNHDA; CDR2 reads SQIVND (reference sequence). This CDR3 spans 15 amino acids. V dropped 1 base and J dropped 5 bases, with 14 bases sitting between them. Using approximately 15 ng of total RNA, TCR libraries were made with the QIAseq Immune Repertoire TCR panel. Each CDR3 protein gets one entry after TCRdb re-called the reads with MiXCR. In the table there are roughly 1,100 distinct CDR3 sequences, about 10% of which are singletons. Live CD3+CD8+TCRalphabeta+ cells were sorted into four subsets by PD-1 and/or TIGIT. Sequences were derived from CD8+ T cells from PBMCs, sampled at baseline or after one month of anti-PD-1 therapy (not recorded which). The chain employs TRBV19 and TRBJ1-1; maybe TRBD1 (6 bases). This sequence was found in a human donor with melanoma. CDR3 amino acids: CASSIGAGEGTEAFF. The CDR3 DNA sequence: TGTGCCAGTAGTATAGGGGCAGGGGAAGGAACTGAAGCTTTCTTT. Looking up the rest from reference TRBV19 and TRBJ1-1 gives the full variable domain: DGGITQSPKYLFRKEGQNVTLSCEQNLNHDAMYWYRQDPGQGLRLIYYSQIVNDFQKGDIAEGYSVSREKKESFPLTVTSAQKNPTAFYLCASSIGAGEGTEAFFGQGTRLTVV.